The rows below give T cell receptor beta chains drawn from one sample of a study of shared clonotypes between healthy human individuals. Here immunoSEQ multiplex PCR was the method, and the copy in TCRdb shows in-frame clones only, minus some. The table lists about 580,000 clones, 95% to 98% of them singletons. The sample taken for sequencing was naive CD8+ T cells sorted from blood. Receptor source: a man between 25 and 39 years old in good health. Each CDR3 is given with its conserved first and last residue. Fields, in order: V gene, J gene, CDR3 protein.

TRBV9	TRBJ1-2	CASSVGQLANYGYTF
TRBV7-6	TRBJ2-1	CASSFGGGYNEQFF
TRBV4-2	TRBJ2-1	CASSQEFSSGSSHEQFF
TRBV5-5	TRBJ2-7	CASSPGLSGSRSYEQYF
TRBV7-9	TRBJ2-1	CASSRGGNEQFF
TRBV29-1	TRBJ1-1	CSVEVAGMNTEAFF
TRBV7-9	TRBJ1-3	CASSPMGRYSGNTIYF
TRBV1	TRBJ1-5	CTSSQDRDRHSNQPQHF
TRBV27	TRBJ2-1	CASSLSLGLVYNEQFF
TRBV27	TRBJ2-7	CASSLGPSYEQYF
TRBV28	TRBJ2-7	CASSEDTDYEQYF
TRBV6-4	TRBJ1-1	CASSVFLNTEAFF
TRBV7-2	TRBJ2-1	CASSFAGQYNEQFF
TRBV4-3	TRBJ2-1	CASSQESPRAPAFNEQFF
TRBV7-3	TRBJ1-3	CASSSAGLQPLSGNTIYF
TRBV7-6	TRBJ2-7	CASSPTAWPPAYEQYF
TRBV6-1	TRBJ2-1	CASSDLAYNEQFF
TRBV4-2	TRBJ2-7	CASSSTVAGLYEQYF
TRBV9	TRBJ1-1	CASSPKDRAEAFF
TRBV4-3	TRBJ1-1	CASSQGDKWVEAFF
TRBV4-3	TRBJ2-7	CASSQDWAGGTYEQYF
TRBV14	TRBJ2-7	CASSHIRGPSYEQYF
TRBV11-2	TRBJ2-1	CASSFSGIEQFF
TRBV28	TRBJ2-7	CASSSLFSGDLGYEQYF
TRBV5-5	TRBJ2-7	CASSRGGPTYEQYF
TRBV7-9	TRBJ2-5	CASSLGGSDREETQYF
TRBV4-3	TRBJ2-7	CASSPMRDGIYEQYF
TRBV4-3	TRBJ2-3	CASSPRTGFDTQYF
TRBV18	TRBJ1-5	CASSPGSGGQPQHF
TRBV28	TRBJ1-2	CASSPQGANGYTF
TRBV9	TRBJ2-1	CASSAKGTNNEQFF
TRBV5-1	TRBJ1-1	CASRDMNTEAFF
TRBV5-1	TRBJ2-7	CASSLLGGSKYEQYF
TRBV5-1	TRBJ2-7	CASSLVGYSYEQYF
TRBV7-9	TRBJ1-1	CASSYDREAFF
TRBV6-5	TRBJ1-3	CASSSMTAGNTIYF
TRBV6-5	TRBJ2-1	CASSLTSGNYNEQFF
TRBV5-1	TRBJ1-1	CASSLNQNTEAFF
TRBV30	TRBJ1-2	CAWSEGSTYGYTF
TRBV7-2	TRBJ2-3	CASSPFGPSTDTQYF
TRBV6-1	TRBJ2-5	CASSEGTEETQYF
TRBV6-1	TRBJ2-7	CASSDWRQAYEQYF